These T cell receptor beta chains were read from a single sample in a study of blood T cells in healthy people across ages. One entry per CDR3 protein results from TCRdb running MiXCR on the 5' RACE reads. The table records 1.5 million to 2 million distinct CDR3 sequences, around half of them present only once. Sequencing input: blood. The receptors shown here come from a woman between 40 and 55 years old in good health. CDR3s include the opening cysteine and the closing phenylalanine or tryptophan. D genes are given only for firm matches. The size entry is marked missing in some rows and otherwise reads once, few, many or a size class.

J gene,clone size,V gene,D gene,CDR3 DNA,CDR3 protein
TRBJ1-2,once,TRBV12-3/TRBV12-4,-,TGTGCCAGTACGGTGCAGGCTAACTATGGCTACACCTTC,CASTVQANYGYTF
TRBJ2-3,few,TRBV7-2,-,TGTGCCAGCAGCCCCTCTAACGGGGGCGGTAGAGATACGCAGTATTTT,CASSPSNGGGRDTQYF
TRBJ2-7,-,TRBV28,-,TGTGCCAGCAGTTTACCAGGGACCTCTTCCGAGCAGTACTTC,CASSLPGTSSEQYF
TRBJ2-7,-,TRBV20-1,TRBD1,TGCAGTGCTAGAGTTAGGGGACAGCTCCCCTACGAGCAGTACTTC,CSARVRGQLPYEQYF
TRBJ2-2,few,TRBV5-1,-,TGCGCCAGCAGTCCAGGGGTTACCGGGGAGCTGTTTTTT,CASSPGVTGELFF
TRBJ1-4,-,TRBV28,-,TGTGCCAGCAGTCGCTGGGGGCAGGGGGAAAAACTGTTTTTT,CASSRWGQGEKLFF
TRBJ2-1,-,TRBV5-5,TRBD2,TGTGCCAGCAGCTTGTTGGGTAGCGGGGGGACCTACAATGAGCAGTTCTTC,CASSLLGSGGTYNEQFF
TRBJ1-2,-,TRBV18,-,TGTGCCAGCTCACCGCTAACAGGGACTAACTATGGCTACACCTTC,CASSPLTGTNYGYTF
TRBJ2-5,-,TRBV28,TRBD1,TGTGCCAGCAGTTCTAGGACAGGGGTCCAAGAGACCCAGTACTTC,CASSSRTGVQETQYF
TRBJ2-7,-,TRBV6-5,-,TGTGCCAGCAGACCCCCTGATGATTACGAGCAGTACTTC,CASRPPDDYEQYF
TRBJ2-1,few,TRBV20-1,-,TGCAGTGCCGCATCGGGGGCGGAGCAGTTCTTC,CSAASGAEQFF
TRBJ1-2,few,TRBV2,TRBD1,TGTGCCAGCAGTGGTGACAGGGACCGCTACACCTTC,CASSGDRDRYTF
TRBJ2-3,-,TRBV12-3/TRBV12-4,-,TGTGCCAGCAGTTTACGGCTAGCGTCGATCACAGATACGCAGTATTTT,CASSLRLASITDTQYF
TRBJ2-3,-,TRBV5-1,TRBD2,TGCGCCAGCAGCTTGGTGGGACTAGCGGGCACAGATACGCAGTATTTT,CASSLVGLAGTDTQYF
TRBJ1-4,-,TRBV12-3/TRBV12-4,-,TGTGCCAGCAGCTCCCCGGCAGAAGGGGCTAATGAAAAACTGTTTTTT,CASSSPAEGANEKLFF
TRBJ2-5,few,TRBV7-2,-,TGTGCCAGCAGCGGGTTTGCTGTGGCCGTCCAAGAGACCCAGTACTTC,CASSGFAVAVQETQYF
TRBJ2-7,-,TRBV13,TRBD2,TGTGCCAGCAGCCTCCGGGCGGCGGGGGGGTCCTACGAGCAGTACTTC,CASSLRAAGGSYEQYF
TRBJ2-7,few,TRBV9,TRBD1,TGTGCCAGCGGTTCGACAGGGAACGAGCAGTACTTC,CASGSTGNEQYF
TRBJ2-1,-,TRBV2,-,TGTGCCAGTAGGGGTTACAGGGCAGTCGGCAATGAGCAGTTCTTC,CASRGYRAVGNEQFF
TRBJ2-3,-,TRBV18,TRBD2,TGTGCCAGCTCACCCAATTCCGGGACTAGCGGGGTCACAGATACGCAGTATTTT,CASSPNSGTSGVTDTQYF
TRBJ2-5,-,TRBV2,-,TGTGCCAGCAGTGGTTGGTCTAGCGTGACCCAGTACTTC,CASSGWSSVTQYF
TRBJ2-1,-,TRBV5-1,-,TGCGCCAGCAGCCGAGTGAGGGTTAGTTCCTACAATGAGCAGTTCTTC,CASSRVRVSSYNEQFF
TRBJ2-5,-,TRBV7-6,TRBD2,TGTGCCAGCAGCCCCGTGAGGGAGGGAGAGCAGTACTTC,CASSPVREGEQYF
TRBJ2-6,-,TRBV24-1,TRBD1,TGTGCCACCAGTGACGCGACAGGGCCTGGGGCCAACGTCCTGACTTTC,CATSDATGPGANVLTF
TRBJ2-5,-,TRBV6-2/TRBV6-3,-,TGTGCCAGCAGAATGGCGTATTTAGTGGTAGAGACCCAGTACTTC,CASRMAYLVVETQYF
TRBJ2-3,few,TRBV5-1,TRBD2,TGCGCCAGCAGCTTGGACCCCTCTAGCGGGGGACCCTCATCCGGTTCTACGCAGTATTTT,CASSLDPSSGGPSSGSTQYF
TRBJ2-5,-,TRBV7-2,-,TGTGTCAGCAGCTTAGGGGGGGCCCCAGGCGTGACCCAGTACTTC,CVSSLGGAPGVTQYF
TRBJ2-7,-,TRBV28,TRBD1,TGTGCCAGCACCAGGGGGCGAGGATACGAGCAGTACTTC,CASTRGRGYEQYF
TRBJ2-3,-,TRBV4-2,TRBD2,TGTGCCAGCAGCCAAGAGGACGGCGGGGGGGTCGCAGATACGCAGTATTTT,CASSQEDGGGVADTQYF
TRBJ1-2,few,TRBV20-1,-,TGCAGTGCTAGAAAGGAGACAGGCCATGGCTACACCTTC,CSARKETGHGYTF
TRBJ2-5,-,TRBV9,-,TGTGCCAGCAGCGTAAACCCGACTGATAAGGTGCAGTACTTC,CASSVNPTDKVQYF
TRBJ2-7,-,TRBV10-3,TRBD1,TGTGCCATGGGACAGGGCTTCCACGAGCAGTACTTC,CAMGQGFHEQYF
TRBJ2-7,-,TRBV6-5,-,TGTGCCAGCAGCCCCCAGGGCGTCGTGGTTTACGAGCAGTACTTC,CASSPQGVVVYEQYF
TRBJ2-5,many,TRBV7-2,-,TGTGCCAGCAGCTTGGGCAGTAGTCAAGAGACCCAGTACTTC,CASSLGSSQETQYF
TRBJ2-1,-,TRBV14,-,TGTGCCAGCAGCGCGGCGGGAAACAATGAGCAGTTCTTC,CASSAAGNNEQFF
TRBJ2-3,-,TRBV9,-,TGTGCCAGCAGCGTAGAAGGGGACTCCCTTACAGATACGCAGTATTTT,CASSVEGDSLTDTQYF
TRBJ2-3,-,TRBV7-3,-,TGTGCCAGCAGCTTCCAGGACAGCACAGATACGCAGTATTTT,CASSFQDSTDTQYF
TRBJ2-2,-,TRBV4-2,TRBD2,TGTGCCAGCAGCCAGTCAGCGGGGGGTAACACCGGGGAGCTGTTTTTT,CASSQSAGGNTGELFF
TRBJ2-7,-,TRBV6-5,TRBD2,TGTGCCAGCAGTTACTCGGGGGGGACGATATACGAGCAGTACTTC,CASSYSGGTIYEQYF
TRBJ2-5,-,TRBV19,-,TGTGCCAGTAGTCCGGCGGTTTCGACTAGCCAAGAGACCCAGTACTTC,CASSPAVSTSQETQYF
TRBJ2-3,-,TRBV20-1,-,TGCAGTGCTAGACCAGCTGCGACAGATACGCAGTATTTT,CSARPAATDTQYF
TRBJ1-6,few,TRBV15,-,TGTGCCACCAGCAGATCAACGAGAGGGTCCTATAATTCACCCCTCCACTTT,CATSRSTRGSYNSPLHF
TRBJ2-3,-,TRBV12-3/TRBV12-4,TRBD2,TGTGCCAGCAGTCCCCGAAGCGCGGGAGGGGATACGCAGTATTTT,CASSPRSAGGDTQYF
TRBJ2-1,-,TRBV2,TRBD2,TGTGCCCGGACCAGACTAGCGGGGGGGGGTCTCAATGAGCAGTTCTTC,CARTRLAGGGLNEQFF
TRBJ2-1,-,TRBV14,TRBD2,TGTGCCAGCAGCGATCGCGGGGGGAGAATCTACAATGAGCAGTTCTTC,CASSDRGGRIYNEQFF
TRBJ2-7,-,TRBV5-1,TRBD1,TGCGCCAGCAGCTTGGAGGACAGGGGGATATACGAGCAGTACTTC,CASSLEDRGIYEQYF